The clone carrying this T cell receptor (beta chain) was seen more than once but under ten times. As yet, its antigen is unknown. Study-level findings and limits: Tumor-infiltrating Treg TCR alpha and beta sequences overlapped most with tumor naive CD4+ T cells, then blood naive.

The CDR3 spans 16 residues. Trimming pared 4 bases from V and 0 bases from J, leaving 16 bases between. Germline CDR1 and CDR2: SGHDT and YYEEEE. TCRdb re-called the 5' RACE reads through MiXCR, storing one row per CDR3 protein. Seen here are tens of thousands of distinct CDR3 sequences, 28% observed once, and the top ten hold 2% to 2.5%. The sequence was obtained from a female donor with breast cancer. The chain couples TRBV5-6 to TRBJ2-5; no clear D gene. Source material: naive CD4+ T cells sorted from blood. Subset noted: naive CD4+ T cells, CD4+CD45RA+CD25-. CDR3 region: CASSPDGPQYQETQYF. The CDR3 coding sequence is TGTGCCAGCAGCCCCGACGGGCCCCAGTACCAAGAGACCCAGTACTTC.